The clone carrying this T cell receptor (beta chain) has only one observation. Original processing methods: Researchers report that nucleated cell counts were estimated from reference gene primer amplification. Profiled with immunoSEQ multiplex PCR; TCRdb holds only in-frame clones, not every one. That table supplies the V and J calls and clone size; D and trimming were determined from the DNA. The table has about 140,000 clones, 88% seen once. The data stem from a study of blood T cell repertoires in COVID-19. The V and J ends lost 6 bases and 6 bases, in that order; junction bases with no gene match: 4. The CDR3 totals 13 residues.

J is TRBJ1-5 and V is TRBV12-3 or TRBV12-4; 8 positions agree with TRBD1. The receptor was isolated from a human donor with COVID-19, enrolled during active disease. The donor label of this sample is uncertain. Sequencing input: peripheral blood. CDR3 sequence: CASSYTGGQPQHF. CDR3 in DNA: TGTGCCAGCAGCTATACAGGGGGTCAGCCCCAGCATTTT.